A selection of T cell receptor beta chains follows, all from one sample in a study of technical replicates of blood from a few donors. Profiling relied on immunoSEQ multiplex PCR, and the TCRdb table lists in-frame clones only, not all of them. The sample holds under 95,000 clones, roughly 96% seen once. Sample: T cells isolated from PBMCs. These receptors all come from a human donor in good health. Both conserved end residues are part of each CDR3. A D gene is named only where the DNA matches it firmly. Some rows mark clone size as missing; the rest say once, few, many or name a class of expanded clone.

cdr3_aa: CAILRGSAEAFF
cdr3_nt: TGTGCCATCTTAAGGGGGTCTGCTGAAGCTTTCTTT
d_call: -
clone_size: -
v_call: TRBV7-9
j_call: TRBJ1-1

cdr3_aa: CASSSGGWPYEQYF
cdr3_nt: TGTGCCAGCTCGAGCGGAGGGTGGCCCTACGAGCAGTACTTC
d_call: -
clone_size: -
v_call: TRBV27
j_call: TRBJ2-7

cdr3_aa: CAISDYETGYEQYF
cdr3_nt: TGTGCCATCAGTGACTATGAGACAGGCTACGAGCAGTACTTC
d_call: -
clone_size: -
v_call: TRBV10-3
j_call: TRBJ2-7

cdr3_aa: CASSESDRYNYGYTF
cdr3_nt: TGTGCCAGCAGCGAGTCAGACAGGTATAACTATGGCTACACCTTC
d_call: -
clone_size: -
v_call: TRBV28
j_call: TRBJ1-2

cdr3_aa: CASRALVYEQYF
cdr3_nt: TGTGCCAGCAGGGCCCTAGTCTACGAGCAGTACTTC
d_call: -
clone_size: -
v_call: TRBV6-1
j_call: TRBJ2-7

cdr3_aa: CASSLSFTLEDFEQFF
cdr3_nt: TGTGCCAGCAGCTTGTCCTTTACCCTTGAGGATTTTGAGCAGTTCTTC
d_call: -
clone_size: -
v_call: TRBV5-6
j_call: TRBJ2-1

cdr3_aa: CASSMEHGGARSPNTEAFF
cdr3_nt: TGTGCCAGTAGTATGGAACACGGGGGGGCGCGTTCCCCTAACACTGAAGCTTTCTTT
d_call: -
clone_size: -
v_call: TRBV19
j_call: TRBJ1-1

cdr3_aa: CASSPTNSAGRGALGEQYF
cdr3_nt: TGTGCCAGCAGTCCCACAAACAGCGCTGGCCGGGGGGCGTTAGGCGAGCAGTACTTC
d_call: -
clone_size: -
v_call: TRBV28
j_call: TRBJ2-7

cdr3_aa: CASSSGTSGTSYEQYF
cdr3_nt: TGTGCCAGCAGCTCAGGGACTAGCGGGACCTCCTACGAGCAGTACTTC
d_call: TRBD2
clone_size: -
v_call: TRBV5-4
j_call: TRBJ2-7

cdr3_aa: CASSYTRDRTYEQYF
cdr3_nt: TGTGCCAGCAGTTATACCCGGGACAGAACCTACGAGCAGTACTTC
d_call: TRBD1
clone_size: -
v_call: TRBV6-5
j_call: TRBJ2-7

cdr3_aa: CASSEQGQGTDTQYF
cdr3_nt: TGTGCCAGCAGCGAACAGGGGCAGGGTACAGATACGCAGTATTTT
d_call: TRBD1
clone_size: -
v_call: TRBV7-6
j_call: TRBJ2-3

cdr3_aa: CAWSAGNQPQHF
cdr3_nt: TGTGCCTGGAGTGCAGGGAATCAGCCCCAGCATTTT
d_call: -
clone_size: few
v_call: TRBV30
j_call: TRBJ1-5

cdr3_aa: CASSSYRIYNEQFF
cdr3_nt: TGTGCCAGCAGCTCCTACAGGATCTACAATGAGCAGTTCTTC
d_call: -
clone_size: -
v_call: TRBV6-1
j_call: TRBJ2-1

cdr3_aa: CASSRGLAGPSSTDTQYF
cdr3_nt: TGCGCCAGCAGTCGAGGACTAGCGGGGCCCTCTAGCACAGATACGCAGTATTTT
d_call: TRBD2
clone_size: -
v_call: TRBV5-1
j_call: TRBJ2-3

cdr3_aa: CASSSSLAGGPSTDTQYF
cdr3_nt: TGTGCCAGCAGTTCCAGCCTAGCGGGAGGGCCTAGCACAGATACGCAGTATTTT
d_call: TRBD2
clone_size: -
v_call: TRBV27
j_call: TRBJ2-3

cdr3_aa: CASSYGADSPLHF
cdr3_nt: TGTGCCAGCAGTTACGGGGCGGATTCACCCCTCCACTTT
d_call: -
clone_size: -
v_call: TRBV6-5
j_call: TRBJ1-6

cdr3_aa: CASWDRLLKNTEAFF
cdr3_nt: TGCGCCAGCTGGGACAGGCTACTTAAGAACACTGAAGCTTTCTTT
d_call: TRBD1
clone_size: -
v_call: TRBV5-1
j_call: TRBJ1-1

cdr3_aa: CASSGKNYEQYF
cdr3_nt: TGTGCCAGCAGCGGCAAAAACTACGAGCAGTACTTC
d_call: -
clone_size: -
v_call: TRBV7-9
j_call: TRBJ2-7